This T cell receptor (beta chain) was recorded in a study of blood T cell repertoires in COVID-19. Measured with immunoSEQ multiplex PCR; TCRdb has only the in-frame clones, and not every one. This sample has 190,000 or so clones, with about 80% found just once. CDR3 length: 13 amino acids. Trimming cost V 3 bases and J 4 bases, with 7 bases left between them. Germline-derived CDR1 and CDR2 are SGHTA and FQGTGA. The V and J genes are TRBV7-3 and TRBJ1-5; D not certain. The receptor was derived from a man in his forties who had recovered from COVID-19. What was sequenced was PBMCs or T cells enriched from blood (not recorded which). The CDR3 region has the DNA TGTGCCAGCAGCTTGGAGTGGAATCAGCCCCAGCATTTT. Translating gives CASSLEWNQPQHF.